The clone carrying this TCR beta chain was observed a single time. Its target is not known. Other nucleotide sequences in the sample specify the same CDR3. There are 15 residues in the CDR3. Trimming took 0 bases from V and 1 from J, leaving 9 bases between them. Germline V gene sequence: CDR1 LGHNA, CDR2 YSLEER. Some clones are missing from TCRdb's copy, which holds only in-frame ones; the method was immunoSEQ multiplex PCR. The top ten clones hold about 1.9% of a sample with approximately 130,000 clones, around 90% of them seen once. This record belongs to a study of cytomegalovirus exposure and HLA in healthy donors. Broader study findings: The tendency of first-cohort TCR clusters to co-occur in the 120 or so validation repertoires was the finding of a later analysis.

The chain links TRBV4-3 to TRBJ1-2; D possibly corresponds to TRBD1 (5 bases). The source of this sequence is a woman aged 18-35 years in good health and CMV-seronegative. Specimen: PBMCs. The CDR3 reads CASSQEDRSNYGYTF. CDR3 nucleotide sequence: TGCGCCAGCAGCCAAGAAGACAGAAGTAACTATGGCTACACCTTC.